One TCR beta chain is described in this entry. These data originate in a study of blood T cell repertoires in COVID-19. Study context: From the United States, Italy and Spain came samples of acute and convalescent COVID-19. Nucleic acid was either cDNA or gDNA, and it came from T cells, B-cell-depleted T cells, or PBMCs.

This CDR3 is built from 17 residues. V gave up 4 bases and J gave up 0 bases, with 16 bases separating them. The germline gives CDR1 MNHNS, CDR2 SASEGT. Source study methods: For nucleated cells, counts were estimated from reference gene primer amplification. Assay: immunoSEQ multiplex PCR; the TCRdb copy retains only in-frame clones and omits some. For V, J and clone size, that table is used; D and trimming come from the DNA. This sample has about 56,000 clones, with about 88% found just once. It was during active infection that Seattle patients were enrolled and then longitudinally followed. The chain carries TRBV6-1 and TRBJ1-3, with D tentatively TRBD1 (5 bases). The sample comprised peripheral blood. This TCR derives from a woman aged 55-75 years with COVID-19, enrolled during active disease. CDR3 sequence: CASSGRTGLPSGNTIYF. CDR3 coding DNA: TGTGCCAGCAGTGGGAGAACAGGTCTCCCCTCTGGAAACACCATATATTTT.